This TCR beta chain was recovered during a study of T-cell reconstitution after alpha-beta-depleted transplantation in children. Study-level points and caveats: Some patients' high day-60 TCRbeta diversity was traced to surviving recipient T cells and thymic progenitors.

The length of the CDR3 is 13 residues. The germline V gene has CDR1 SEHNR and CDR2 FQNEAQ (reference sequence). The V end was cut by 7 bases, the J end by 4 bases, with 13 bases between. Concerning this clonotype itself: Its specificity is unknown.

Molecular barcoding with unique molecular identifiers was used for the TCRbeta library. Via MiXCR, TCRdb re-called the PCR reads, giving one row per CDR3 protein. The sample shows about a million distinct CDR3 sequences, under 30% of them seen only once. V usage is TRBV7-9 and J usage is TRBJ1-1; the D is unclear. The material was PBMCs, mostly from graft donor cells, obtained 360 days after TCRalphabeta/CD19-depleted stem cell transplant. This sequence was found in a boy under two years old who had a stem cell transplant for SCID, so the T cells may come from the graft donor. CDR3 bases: TGTGCCAGCACCAGCCGGGCCGGCACTGAAGCTTTCTTT. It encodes CASTSRAGTEAFF.